Shown below are 14 T cell receptor beta chains from a single sample sequenced in a study of T cells after yellow fever vaccination. TCRdb itself ran the 5' RACE reads through MiXCR, one entry per CDR3 protein. The sample consists of some 350,000 distinct CDR3 sequences, 3% to 4.5% of them appearing once. Sequencing used PBMCs, obtained 5 days after the yellow fever booster vaccination. The receptors derive from a man aged 18 to 29 who received the YFV17D yellow fever vaccine.

This clonotype occurred a few times. The genes are TRBV11-2 and TRBJ2-7, with 7 bases that match TRBD2. With V trimmed by 2 bases and J by 2 bases, 6 bases remained unmatched. Germline assignment: CDR1 SGHAT and CDR2 FQNNGV. This CDR3 is 15 amino acids long. The DNA for the CDR3 is TGTGCCAGCAGCTTAAGAGCGGGGAGTCCCTACGAGCAGTACTTC. This translates into CASSLRAGSPYEQYF.

The chain recombines TRBV4-1 with TRBJ1-4; D gene ambiguous. The germline V and J ends were trimmed by 4 bases and 5 bases, with 14 bases remaining between them. The CDR3 covers 15 residues. Per the germline V gene, CDR1 is MGHRA and CDR2 is YSYEKL. This CDR3 reads CASSLRHKENEKLFF. In nucleotides, the CDR3 is TGCGCCAGCAGCCTTCGACACAAGGAAAATGAAAAACTGTTTTTT.

This clonotype was seen only a few times. The chain is built from TRBV24-1 and TRBJ2-7; 7 nucleotides align to TRBD2. V gave up 4 bases and J gave up 0 bases; unmatched junction bases: 11. Germline CDR1 KGHDR, CDR2 SFDVKD. The CDR3 loop spans 17 amino acids. CDR3 nucleotides: TGTGCCACCAGTGAGATCCCGGCGGGGGTCAACTCCTACGAGCAGTACGTC. Its translation: CATSEIPAGVNSYEQYV.

The V gene is TRBV7-9, the J gene TRBJ2-1, with 15 bases lining up with TRBD2. Trimming took 4 bases from V and 10 from J; bases not matched to a gene: 8. The length of the CDR3 is 16 residues. Germline CDR1 and CDR2: SEHNR and FQNEAQ (reference sequence). This CDR3 reads CASSSARTSGGAEQFF. The CDR3 DNA follows: TGTGCCAGCAGCTCCGCCCGGACTAGCGGGGGGGCGGAGCAGTTCTTC.

This clonotype has more than one count but fewer than ten. The J gene is TRBJ2-5, the V gene TRBV5-1; TRBD1 or TRBD2 may be the D gene (7 bases each). The CDR3 runs 16 residues. Looked up from germline, CDR1 is SGHRS and CDR2 is YFSETQ. The V end lost 4 bases, the J end lost 4 bases, and 20 bases lay between the germline ends. CDR3: CASSGYRGGVVETQYF. CDR3 coding DNA: TGCGCCAGCAGCGGATACAGGGGAGGGGTAGTAGAGACCCAGTACTTC.

This clonotype appeared many times. The chain uses TRBV2 and TRBJ2-5, with TRBD1 matching over 8 bases. The CDR3 contains 14 residues. The germline V gene has CDR1 SNHLY and CDR2 FYNNEI. Trimming cost V 6 bases and J 4 bases; bases outside gene matches: 7. The CDR3 is CASRPTGTGETQYF. DNA for the CDR3: TGTGCCAGCAGACCGACAGGGACAGGAGAGACCCAGTACTTC.

This clonotype was found many times. J is TRBJ2-3 and V is TRBV6-5, with 7 bases identical to TRBD2. CDR1 and CDR2 from the germline V gene are MNHEY and SVGAGI. Trimming cost V 2 bases and J 1 base; bases outside gene matches: 0. This CDR3 is 14 amino acids long. The CDR3 spells CASSYRGGTDTQYF. CDR3 nucleotides: TGTGCCAGCAGTTACCGGGGGGGCACAGATACGCAGTATTTT.

In its sample, this clonotype was seen a few times. This sequence joins TRBV12-3 or TRBV12-4 and TRBJ1-1, with D perhaps matching TRBD1 (5 bases). The CDR3 spans 14 residues. V lost 2 bases and J 4 bases, leaving 11 bases between the germline ends. As DNA, the CDR3 is TGTGCCAGCAGTTTACACCAGGGAAGCACTGAAGCTTTCTTT. Its translation: CASSLHQGSTEAFF.

There are a few counts of this clonotype. This chain uses TRBV5-1 with TRBJ2-2; 9 bases align to TRBD2. CDR3 size: 17 residues. J gave up 4 bases and V 7 bases, and 14 bases lay outside the gene matches. The germline V gene has CDR1 SGHRS and CDR2 YFSETQ. The CDR3 reads CASLPEGGGALTGELFF. In nucleotides, the CDR3 is TGCGCCAGCCTCCCCGAGGGCGGGGGGGCCCTCACCGGGGAGCTGTTTTTT.

J is TRBJ2-7 and V is TRBV6-5; either TRBD1 or TRBD2 may fit D (5 bases each). V lost 0 bases and J 0 bases, leaving 12 bases between the germline ends. The CDR3 loop spans 16 amino acids. CDR1 and CDR2 from the germline V gene are MNHEY and SVGAGI. CDR3 bases: TGTGCCAGCAGTTACTCAGGGACGGGGAGCTCCTACGAGCAGTACTTC. It is translated as CASSYSGTGSSYEQYF.

This chain links TRBV24-1 with TRBJ2-5; possible D gene TRBD2, 6 bases. The CDR3 spans 15 residues. Trimming removed 3 bases at V and 5 bases at J, with 15 bases between. In germline, CDR1 is KGHDR, CDR2 SFDVKD. CDR3 protein: CATSDPAGSGETQYF. The CDR3 nucleotides read TGTGCCACCAGTGATCCGGCGGGTAGCGGTGAGACCCAGTACTTC.

The chain couples TRBV6-6 to TRBJ1-2; the D gene is possibly TRBD1 (6 bases). The CDR3 consists of 16 residues. Deletions cut 0 bases from V and 4 bases from J, with 15 bases between. Germline V CDR1 and CDR2: MNHNY, SVGAGI (reference sequence). Written as DNA, the CDR3 is TGTGCCAGCAGTTACTCCCAACAGGGTATGGGCTATGGCTACACCTTC. Its protein product is CASSYSQQGMGYGYTF.

This clonotype was counted at least ten times. The V gene is TRBV7-2, the J gene TRBJ1-5; maybe TRBD1 (6 bases). The CDR3 has 12 residues. Germline lookup yields CDR1 SGHTA and CDR2 FQGNSA. V was pared by 5 bases and J by 6 bases, with 8 bases between. As DNA, the CDR3 is TGTGCCAGCAGCAAACAGGGTCAGCCCCAGCATTTT. As protein: CASSKQGQPQHF. Filled out from reference TRBV7-2 and TRBJ1-5, the complete variable domain reads GAGVSQSPSNKVTEKGKDVELRCDPISGHTALYWYRQSLGQGLEFLIYFQGNSAPDKSGLPSDRFSAERTGGSVSTLTIQRTQQEDSAVYLCASSKQGQPQHFGDGTRLSIL.

This clonotype came up a few times. The chain uses TRBV20-1 and TRBJ2-2; D is undetermined. Trimming removed 6 bases from V and 0 bases from J, with 8 bases in between. The germline CDR1 and CDR2 sequences are DFQATT and SNEGSKA (reference sequence). CDR3 length equals 13 residues. CDR3 bases: TGCAGTGCCGAAACACCGAACACCGGGGAGCTGTTTTTT. The encoded protein is CSAETPNTGELFF.